This TCR beta chain appears in the sequencing data of a study of blood T cells in healthy people across ages. The use of a sample-barcoded 5' primer and a J-beta primer mix characterized a second PCR of roughly 6 to 12 cycles. TCRdb re-derived calls from the 5' RACE reads in MiXCR, one entry per CDR3 protein. The sample lists approximately 820,000 distinct CDR3 sequences, around 42% seen once, with roughly a fifth in the top ten. Germline V CDR1 and CDR2: SGHTA, FQGNSA. This CDR3 contains 13 residues. This clonotype was found a few times. This receptor was obtained from a man aged 55-75 years in good health. The chain has TRBV7-2 and TRBJ2-7; D tentatively reads TRBD1 or TRBD2 (5 bases each). The last part of the DNA fits TRBJ2-5 better; the J call may be wrong. The specimen was blood. CDR3 nucleotide sequence: TGTGCCACCTCCGGGACCACCCTCCAGACCCAGTACTTC. This encodes CATSGTTLQTQYF.